The present T cell receptor beta chain was sequenced within a study of control samples from healthy donors and cancer patients (dated by TCRdb to about 2020). The library was obtained by the immunoSEQ multiplex PCR assay. Entries here come from immuneACCESS through TCRdb and include only in-frame sequences with V and J called. Some clones fail to appear in such tables; in the studies checked, an unresolved V gene covers under half of the shortfall, and the cause of the remainder is unknown. The sample yields under 150,000 clones; 85% to 95% were counted once. The top ten clonotypes cover 2% to 3% of the sample. Looking up the germline V gene (reference sequence) yields CDR1 MNHEY and CDR2 SMNVEV. Inclusive of the bounding cysteine and phenylalanine, the CDR3 is 13 residues long. The read is trimmed to its CDR3 DNA, 39 bases read in frame from base 1. The trim is 3 bases for V and 0 bases for J, with a gap of 5 bases between the germline ends.

Concerning this clone itself: There is no known antigen for this receptor. No much larger clone exists at a distance of one base, and base qualities are not known.

This clonotype originated in a man aged 30 to 39 in good health. The specimen sequenced was blood. The chain links TRBV27 with TRBJ1-2; no D segment can be confidently identified. At the DNA level, the sequence is TGTGCCAGCAGTTTTGGCACTAACTATGGCTACACCTTC. Its product reads: CASSFGTNYGYTF.